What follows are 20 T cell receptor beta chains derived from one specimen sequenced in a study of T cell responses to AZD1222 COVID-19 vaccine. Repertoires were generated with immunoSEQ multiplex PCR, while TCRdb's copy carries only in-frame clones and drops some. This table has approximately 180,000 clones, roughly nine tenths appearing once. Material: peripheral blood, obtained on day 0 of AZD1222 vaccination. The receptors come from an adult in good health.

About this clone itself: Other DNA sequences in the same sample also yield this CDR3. This CDR3 reads CASSLLTQPLNTEAFF. The CDR3 bases are TGTGCCAGCAGCTTGTTGACACAACCCCTAAACACTGAAGCTTTCTTT. The chain carries TRBV5-6 and TRBJ1-1, with D uncertain. Per the germline V gene, CDR1 is SGHDT and CDR2 is YYEEEE. The germline V and J ends were trimmed by 1 base and 2 bases, with 15 bases remaining between them. The CDR3 runs to 16 residues. The full variable domain, rest sourced from reference TRBV5-6 and TRBJ1-1, is DAGVTQSPTHLIKTRGQQVTLRCSPKSGHDTVSWYQQALGQGPQFIFQYYEEEERQRGNFPDRFSGHQFPNYSSELNVNALLLGDSALYLCASSLLTQPLNTEAFFGQGTRLTVV.

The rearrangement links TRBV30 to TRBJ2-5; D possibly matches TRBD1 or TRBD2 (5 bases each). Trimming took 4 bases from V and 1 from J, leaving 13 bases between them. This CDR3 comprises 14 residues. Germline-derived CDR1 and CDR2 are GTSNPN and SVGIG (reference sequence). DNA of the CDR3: TGTGCCTGGACCCCGGGGCAGGCCCAAGAGACCCAGTACTTC. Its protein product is CAWTPGQAQETQYF.

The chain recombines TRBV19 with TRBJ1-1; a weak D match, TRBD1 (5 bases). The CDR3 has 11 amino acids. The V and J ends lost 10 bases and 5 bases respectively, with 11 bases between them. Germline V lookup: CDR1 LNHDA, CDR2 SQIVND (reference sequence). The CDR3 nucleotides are TGTGCCACCCTGGGGGGGACTGAAGCTTTCTTT. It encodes CATLGGTEAFF. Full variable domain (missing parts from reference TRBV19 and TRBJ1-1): DGGITQSPKYLFRKEGQNVTLSCEQNLNHDAMYWYRQDPGQGLRLIYYSQIVNDFQKGDIAEGYSVSREKKESFPLTVTSAQKNPTAFYLCATLGGTEAFFGQGTRLTVV.

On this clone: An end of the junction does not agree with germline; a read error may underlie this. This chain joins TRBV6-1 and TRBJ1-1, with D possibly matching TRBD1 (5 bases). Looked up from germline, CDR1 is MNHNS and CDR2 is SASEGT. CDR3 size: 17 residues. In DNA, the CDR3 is TGTGCCAGCAGCGAAGCCCCGGGGGGAGGTATGAACACTGAAGCTTTCTTT. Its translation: CASSEAPGGGMNTEAFF.

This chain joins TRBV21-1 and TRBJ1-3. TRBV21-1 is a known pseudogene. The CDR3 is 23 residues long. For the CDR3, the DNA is TGTGCCAGCAGCAAAGTCGGTTGTGTGGGGTGTCCCTTGGACGGGACCTCTGGAAACACCATATATTTT. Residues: CASSKVGCVGCPLDGTSGNTIYF.

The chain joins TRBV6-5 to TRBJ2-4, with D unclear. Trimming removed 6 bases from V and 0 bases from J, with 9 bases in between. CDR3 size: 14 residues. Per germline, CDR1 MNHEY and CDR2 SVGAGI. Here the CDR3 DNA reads TGTGCCAGCAGGGCTGCAGCAGCCAAAAACATTCAGTACTTC. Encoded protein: CASRAAAAKNIQYF.

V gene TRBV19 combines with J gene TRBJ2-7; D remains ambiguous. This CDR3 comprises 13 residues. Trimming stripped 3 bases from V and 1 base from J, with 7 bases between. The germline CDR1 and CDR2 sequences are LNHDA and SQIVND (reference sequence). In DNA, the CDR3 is TGTGCCAGTAGTATGGGTCAGTCCTACGAGCAGTACTTC. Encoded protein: CASSMGQSYEQYF.

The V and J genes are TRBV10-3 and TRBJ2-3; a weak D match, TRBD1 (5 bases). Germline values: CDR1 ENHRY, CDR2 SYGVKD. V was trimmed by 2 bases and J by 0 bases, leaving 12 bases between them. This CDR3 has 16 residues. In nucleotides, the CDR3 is TGTGCCATCAGTGAGGGACCGCCAGGGAGCACAGATACGCAGTATTTT. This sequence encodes CAISEGPPGSTDTQYF.

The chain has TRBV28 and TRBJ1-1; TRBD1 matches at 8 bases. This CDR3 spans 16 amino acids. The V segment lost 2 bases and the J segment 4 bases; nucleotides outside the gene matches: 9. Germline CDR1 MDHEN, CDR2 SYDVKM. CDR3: CASSLKAGGWSTEAFF. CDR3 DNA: TGTGCCAGCAGTTTAAAGGCAGGGGGCTGGAGCACTGAAGCTTTCTTT.

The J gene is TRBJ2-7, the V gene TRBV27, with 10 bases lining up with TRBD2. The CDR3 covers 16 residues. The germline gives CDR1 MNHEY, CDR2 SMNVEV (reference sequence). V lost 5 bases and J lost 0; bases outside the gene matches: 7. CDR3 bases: TGTGCCAGCAGTCCTCGACTAGCGGGCCCCTCCTACGAGCAGTACTTC. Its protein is CASSPRLAGPSYEQYF.

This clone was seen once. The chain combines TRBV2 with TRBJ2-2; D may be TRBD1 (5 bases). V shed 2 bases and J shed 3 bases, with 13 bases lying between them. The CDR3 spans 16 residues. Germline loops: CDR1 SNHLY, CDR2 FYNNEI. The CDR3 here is CASSELQGIDTGELFF. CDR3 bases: TGTGCCAGCAGTGAACTTCAGGGTATCGACACCGGGGAGCTGTTTTTT.

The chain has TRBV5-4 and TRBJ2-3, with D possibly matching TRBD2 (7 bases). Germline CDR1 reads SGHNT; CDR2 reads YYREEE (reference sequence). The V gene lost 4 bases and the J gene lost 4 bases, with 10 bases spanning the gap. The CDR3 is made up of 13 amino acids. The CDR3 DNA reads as TGTGCCAGCAGCAGGGGGGGCCCAGATACGCAGTATTTT. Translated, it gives CASSRGGPDTQYF.

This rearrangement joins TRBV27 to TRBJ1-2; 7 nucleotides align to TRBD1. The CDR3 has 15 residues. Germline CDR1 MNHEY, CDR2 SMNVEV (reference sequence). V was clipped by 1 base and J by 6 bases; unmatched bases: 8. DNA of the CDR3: TGTGCCAGCAGTTTATTCGCCAGGGGGAGGAATGGCTACACCTTC. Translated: CASSLFARGRNGYTF.

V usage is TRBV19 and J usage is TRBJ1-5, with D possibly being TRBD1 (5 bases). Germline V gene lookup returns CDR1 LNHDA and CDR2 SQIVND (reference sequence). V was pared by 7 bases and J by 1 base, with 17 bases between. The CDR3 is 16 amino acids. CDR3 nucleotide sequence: TGTGCCAGTACCAGGGTATCCGGAATAAGCAATCAGCCCCAGCATTTT. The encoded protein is CASTRVSGISNQPQHF.

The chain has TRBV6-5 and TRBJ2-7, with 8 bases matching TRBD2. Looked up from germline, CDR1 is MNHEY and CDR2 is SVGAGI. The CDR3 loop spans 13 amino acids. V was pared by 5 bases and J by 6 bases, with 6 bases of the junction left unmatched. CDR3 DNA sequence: TGTGCCAGCAGTCGGACTAGCTGGGCCGAGCAGTACTTC. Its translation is CASSRTSWAEQYF.

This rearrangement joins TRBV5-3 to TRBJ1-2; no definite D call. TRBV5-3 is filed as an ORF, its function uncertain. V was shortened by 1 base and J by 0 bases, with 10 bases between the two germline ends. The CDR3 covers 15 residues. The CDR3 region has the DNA TGTGCCAGAAGCTTGCTGAGCTACACTAACTATGGCTACACCTTC. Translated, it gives CARSLLSYTNYGYTF.

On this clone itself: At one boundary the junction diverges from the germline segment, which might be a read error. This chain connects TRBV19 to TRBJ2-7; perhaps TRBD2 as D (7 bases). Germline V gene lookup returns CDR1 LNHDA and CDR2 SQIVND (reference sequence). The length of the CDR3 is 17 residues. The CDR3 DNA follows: TGTGCCGGTAGTTCACCCCAGCTAGCGGACAGCTCCTACGAGCAGTACTTC. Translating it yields CAGSSPQLADSSYEQYF.

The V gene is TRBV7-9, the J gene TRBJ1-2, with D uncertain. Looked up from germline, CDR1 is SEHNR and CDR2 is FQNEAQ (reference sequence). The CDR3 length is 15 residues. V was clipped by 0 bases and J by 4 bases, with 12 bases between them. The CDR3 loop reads CASSLAWAASYGYTF. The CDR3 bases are TGTGCCAGCAGCTTAGCTTGGGCAGCGAGCTATGGCTACACCTTC.

CDR3 nucleotides: TGCAGTGCTAGACAGCCTGTTGAAGCTTTCTTT. Residues: CSARQPVEAFF. The rearrangement links TRBV20-1 to TRBJ1-1; D is uncertain. Trimming removed 2 bases from V and 7 bases from J, with 8 bases in between. Germline CDR1 is DFQATT and CDR2 is SNEGSKA (reference sequence). This CDR3 contains 11 residues.

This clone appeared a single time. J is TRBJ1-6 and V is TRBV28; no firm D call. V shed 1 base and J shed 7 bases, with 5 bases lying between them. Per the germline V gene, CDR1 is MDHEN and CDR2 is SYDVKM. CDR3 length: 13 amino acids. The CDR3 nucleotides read TGTGCCAGCAGTTTATTGTCCAATTCACCCCTCCACTTT. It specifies CASSLLSNSPLHF.